The sequence of this T cell receptor (beta chain) was determined in a study of CD8 T cells in ankylosing spondylitis. Findings and limits, study-wide: Disease-linked clones displayed a CD8+ phenotype and appeared relatively rarely in peripheral blood. Disease-associated clones were reportedly significantly overrepresented in matched ankylosing spondylitis synovial fluid. Reactive arthritis synovial fluid and blood were previously reported to contain some motif variants.

5'-RACE, quantitative and with molecular barcodes, yielded the TCR beta libraries. One entry per CDR3 protein results from TCRdb running MiXCR on the 5' RACE reads. The table records 30,000 to 40,000 distinct CDR3 sequences, 7.2% of them present only once. This clonotype was observed at least ten times. Its specificity is not known. Unmatched junction bases numbered 25, after V lost 5 bases and J lost 0 bases. The germline CDR1 and CDR2 sequences are MDHEN and SYDVKM. CDR3 length equals 23 residues. Sequencing was carried out using blood, either unsorted or a sorted T cell fraction (not recorded which). This clonotype was obtained from a male donor with ankylosing spondylitis or in good health (not recorded which). The genes are TRBV28 and TRBJ2-5, with 12 bases that match TRBD1. The CDR3 region is CASSPGQGAPGWVINLYQETQYF. In DNA, the CDR3 is TGTGCCAGCAGTCCGGGACAGGGGGCACCGGGCTGGGTGATTAATCTGTACCAAGAGACCCAGTACTTC.